These 15 T cell receptor beta chains came from one sample sequenced in a study of blood T cell repertoires in COVID-19. Only in-frame clones appear in the TCRdb table, and some are missing; sequencing was by immunoSEQ multiplex PCR. The profile covers roughly 500,000 clones, with approximately 87% appearing a single time and roughly 1.9% taken by the ten largest. Input material: PBMCs or T cells enriched from blood (not recorded which). Receptors originate from a woman aged 35 to 49 who had recovered from COVID-19.

The gene calls are TRBV27 and TRBJ1-6, with 8 bases that match TRBD1. V dropped 2 bases and J dropped 7; count of bases not matched to a gene: 10. Germline assignment: CDR1 MNHEY and CDR2 SMNVEV (reference sequence). There are 17 residues in the CDR3. DNA of the CDR3: TGTGCCAGCAGTTTACCCTCGGGGGGACAGGCAAATTCACCCCTCCACTTT. It translates to CASSLPSGGQANSPLHF.

The genes are TRBV4-3 and TRBJ2-5; no definite D call. V shed 4 bases and J shed 2 bases, with 8 bases lying between them. The CDR3 length is 13 residues. The germline V gene has CDR1 LGHNA and CDR2 YSLEER. DNA of the CDR3: TGCGCCAGCAGCCCCTATACTCAAGAGACCCAGTACTTC. The encoded protein is CASSPYTQETQYF.

This clone has more than one count but fewer than ten. V is TRBV6-2 or TRBV6-3 and J is TRBJ1-5; a weak D match, TRBD1 (5 bases). V was trimmed by 5 bases and J by 1 base, leaving 18 bases between them. Germline V gene lookup returns CDR1 MNHEY and CDR2 SVGEGT. CDR3 size: 17 residues. In nucleotides, the CDR3 is TGTGCCAGCAGTCCGTTTCGGAGGGGCCGGAGCAATCAGCCCCAGCATTTT. As protein: CASSPFRRGRSNQPQHF.

The rearrangement uses TRBV10-3 and TRBJ2-7; TRBD2 matches at 8 bases. Germline V gives CDR1 ENHRY, CDR2 SYGVKD. Losses at the gene ends were 0 bases for V and 3 bases for J; bases not matched to a gene: 10. This CDR3 is 17 amino acids long. DNA for the CDR3: TGTGCCATCAGTGAGTCGGGGGGGGTAGCGGGGAACTACGAGCAGTACTTC. Amino acid sequence: CAISESGGVAGNYEQYF.

J is TRBJ2-7 and V is TRBV19, with 8 bases matching TRBD2. This CDR3 has 14 amino acids. V shed 6 bases and J 3 bases; nucleotides not matched to a gene: 7. CDR1 and CDR2 from the germline V gene are LNHDA and SQIVND (reference sequence). The CDR3, as DNA: TGTGCCAGTAGCGGTTCTACTAGCGGCTACGAGCAGTACTTC. Residues: CASSGSTSGYEQYF.

This rearrangement joins TRBV30 to TRBJ1-6; 7 bases fit TRBD1. The CDR3 loop spans 13 amino acids. The junction had 5 bases not matched to a gene; V was cut back by 4 bases and J by 8 bases. Per the germline V gene, CDR1 is GTSNPN and CDR2 is SVGIG (reference sequence). CDR3 amino acids: CAWIGQGDSPLHF. As DNA, the CDR3 is TGTGCCTGGATAGGGCAGGGGGATTCACCCCTCCACTTT.

The V call is TRBV5-6, the J call TRBJ1-1; possible D gene TRBD1, 6 bases. V was clipped by 0 bases and J by 5 bases, with 11 bases between them. This CDR3 comprises 14 residues. Germline V gives CDR1 SGHDT, CDR2 YYEEEE. This CDR3 is CASSLDTGRTEAFF. DNA of the CDR3: TGTGCCAGCAGCTTGGATACAGGGCGAACTGAAGCTTTCTTT.

V gene TRBV12-3 or TRBV12-4 combines with J gene TRBJ1-5; no clear D gene. The CDR3 is 12 residues long. Trimming cost V 7 bases and J 1 base, with 5 bases left between them. The CDR3 is CASTLSNQPQHF. CDR3 coding DNA: TGTGCCAGCACCTTGAGCAATCAGCCCCAGCATTTT.

The chain is built from TRBV27 and TRBJ1-1, with TRBD1 matching over 7 bases. Germline CDR1 MNHEY, CDR2 SMNVEV (reference sequence). With 5 bases clipped from V and 4 bases from J, the junction kept 4 bases outside the gene matches. The CDR3 length is 13 residues. The CDR3 spells CASSPRQGTEAFF. CDR3 nucleotide sequence: TGTGCCAGCAGTCCCCGACAGGGCACTGAAGCTTTCTTT.

J is TRBJ1-2 and V is TRBV27; 9 bases are shared with TRBD1. V lost 3 bases to trimming and J lost 7 bases; unmatched junction nucleotides: 6. CDR1 MNHEY and CDR2 SMNVEV come from the germline V gene (reference sequence). The CDR3 length is 14 residues. The CDR3 loop reads CASSLTGTGSGYTF. The DNA for the CDR3 is TGTGCCAGCAGTTTGACCGGGACAGGGAGTGGCTACACCTTC.

CDR3 loop: CAITASGNTDTQYF. Written as DNA, the CDR3 is TGTGCCATCACGGCTAGCGGGAACACAGATACGCAGTATTTT. This chain joins TRBV10-3 and TRBJ2-3, with 9 bases identical to TRBD2. CDR1 and CDR2 (germline): ENHRY, SYGVKD. There are 14 residues in the CDR3. Unmatched junction bases numbered 4, after V lost 7 bases and J lost 2 bases.

The chain is built from TRBV4-3 and TRBJ1-1, with 7 bases aligning to TRBD1. The trim removed 4 bases at V and 0 bases at J, leaving 17 bases unmatched. Germline assignment: CDR1 LGHNA and CDR2 YSLEER. The CDR3 is 19 residues long. CDR3 nucleotide sequence: TGCGCCAGCAGCCCGAGACGGGACAGCCCGGATCATATGAACACTGAAGCTTTCTTT. Translating it yields CASSPRRDSPDHMNTEAFF.

The V call is TRBV7-9, the J call TRBJ1-2; the D is unclear. Trimming stripped 6 bases from V and 5 bases from J, with 13 bases between. The CDR3 is 13 residues long. Germline values: CDR1 SEHNR, CDR2 FQNEAQ (reference sequence). The CDR3 DNA is TGTGCCAGCAGTTATTCCCGGGAGTATGGCTACACCTTC. Amino acid sequence: CASSYSREYGYTF.

The chain carries TRBV11-3 and TRBJ1-4; the match to TRBD1 covers 7 bases. Germline assignment: CDR1 SGHNT and CDR2 YENEEA. V was pared by 8 bases and J by 6 bases, with 3 bases of the junction left unmatched. The CDR3 loop spans 12 amino acids. Here the CDR3 DNA reads TGTGCCAGCTCACAGGGGTATGAAAAACTGTTTTTT. Protein product: CASSQGYEKLFF.

The chain couples TRBV5-1 to TRBJ2-1, with D maybe TRBD2 (7 bases). V dropped 0 bases and J dropped 3 bases, with 10 bases sitting between them. CDR3 length: 15 amino acids. Germline V gene sequence: CDR1 SGHRS, CDR2 YFSETQ. CDR3 sequence reads: CASSLAGGHYNEQFF. The CDR3 nucleotides read TGCGCCAGCAGCTTGGCGGGGGGACACTACAATGAGCAGTTCTTC.